This T cell receptor (beta chain) was observed in a study of cytomegalovirus exposure and HLA in healthy donors (dated by TCRdb to about 2017). Turning to the overall study: In an earlier analysis of 587 of the donors, 276 Gb of sequence data and 100 million or so unique TCR beta sequences from 150 million to 200 million T cells were reported. Approximately 300 gigabases of sequencing data and approximately 91 million unique TCR sequences made up an early release that covered several hundred HLA-typed donors. The genetic ancestry cluster associated with self-reported Caucasian donors included about four fifths of the roughly 400 genotyped donors. The study aimed to test whether cataloging public T cell receptors could reveal signatures of past pathogen exposure. Using immunosequencing, the study profiled T cell repertoires from around 670 subjects and related those repertoires to cytomegalovirus serostatus. A separate validation cohort of more than 100 different subjects was used in addition to the roughly 640-subject first cohort. To predict cytomegalovirus infection status, the study brought together high-throughput TCR immunosequencing, statistical association of individual TCRs with disease status, and machine learning. A later analysis re-examined previously published TCR beta repertoires from just over 650 donors and added high-resolution HLA genotyping to investigate patterns of TCR occurrence. Rather than using new phenotypic data, the later analysis identified candidate immune exposures from TCR beta sequences and from how often those sequences occurred across donors. An earlier analysis of roughly 580 of the donors used high-throughput TCR beta sequencing to judge whether each TCR beta V gene segment behaved as functional or pseudogenic. Donor age, sex, ethnicity and CMV serostatus were compiled together with the repertoire data. A later genetic analysis took genome-wide SNP genotypes for about 55% of the 666 donors and used that subset as a discovery cohort. Every discovery cohort repertoire had been produced on one sequencing platform. Class I and class II HLA loci were covered by the typing at four-digit resolution. The number of typed donors differed by locus: 629-630 for A, B, C, DRB1 and DQB1; 500 to 550 for DQA1; approximately 610 for DPA1; and around 470 for DPB1. Roughly 5 DR-DQ haplotypes were treated as single units for association and clustering because of strong linkage in the cohort. On average, roughly 250,000 unique TCR beta nucleotide sequences were sequenced per donor among more than 350 genotyped donors of the cohort, with about 19% of those sequences being non-productive.

About this clone: No antigen is known for it. No base quality values were provided; no much bigger clone lies one nucleotide off.

Overall study results and their limits: Most CMV-associated TCR beta chains appeared to be HLA-restricted in a later analysis, and the HLA associations seemed to be driven largely by CMV exposure. Most TCR sequences were seen in very few donors, while some public TCRs were found in many individuals. An association between a missense DCLRE1C variant and V-gene and J-gene trimming of TCR beta chains was found in a later genetic analysis and replicated in an independent cohort. A few of the identified cytomegalovirus-associated TCR beta chains were confirmed in vitro to be specific for cytomegalovirus antigens. The presence/absence analyses assumed that sequencing depth was roughly uniform across donors, and that assumption may not be true. When HLA alleles, especially DR and DQ, strongly co-occurred, attributing TCR associations to individual alleles was difficult. A later analysis associated 15,000 to 20,000 TCR beta sequences with specific HLA alleles at a false discovery rate of 0.05. In a later analysis, HLA-associated TCR beta chains were found to be more clonally expanded and to have lower generation probabilities than equally common non-associated chains. It was suggested by the authors that the approach could potentially be generalized to other disease states and immunological phenotypes. Correlated functional status among segregating V segments might be attributable to linkage disequilibrium, but an unknown experimental factor could not be ruled out. Because counts were too low, approximately 15 rarely observed V segments, including chromosome 9 orphons, were excluded from the earlier analysis of under 650 of the donors. For the cohort, immune exposure information was limited to CMV serostatus. This cohort had only TCR beta chains sequenced, and the lack of alpha or paired-chain data limited which features could be detected. Because HLA typing was unavailable for some donors at each locus, only the typed subset was used in association tests. A further reported finding was that TCR beta sequences accurately predicted the HLA-A and HLA-B alleles for most subjects in the first cohort. The 87-base-pair reads could not distinguish some IMGT-functional V segments, including TRBV6-2 and TRBV6-3, so those segments were excluded. The sequencing pipeline was judged likely to have produced a cluster of highly shared sequence variants as a technical artifact. In the study, 150 to 200 TCR beta chains were listed as associated with cytomegalovirus. A later analysis reported that several top co-occurrence clusters appeared linked to parvovirus B19, influenza, CMV and Epstein-Barr virus. In an earlier analysis of fewer than 700 of the donors, most TCR beta V segments appeared in productive rearrangements about 90% or about 30% of the time, broadly matching IMGT annotations. In a later analysis, the rate of TCR association differed among HLA loci, with DRB1 alleles having the most associated TCRs and HLA-C alleles having the fewest. In both the original and validation cohorts, the classifier was reported to diagnose cytomegalovirus status with high specificity and sensitivity. A later genetic analysis reported fewer N-insertions in productive TCRs among donors in an Asian-associated ancestry cluster than the approximately 670-donor mean.

Library preparation employed the immunoSEQ multiplex PCR assay. A mixture of 60 forward primers for TCR Vbeta segments and 13 reverse primers for TCR Jbeta segments was used in the multiplex PCR. A multiplex PCR assay on genomic DNA amplified the CDR3 region of rearranged TCR beta genes. Amplified TCR beta libraries were sequenced as 87-base-pair reads on the Illumina HiSeq System. As for the authors' bioinformatics: A later analysis counted 65 million to 90 million unique TCR beta chains across the 640 or so repertoires, and some 11 million of these chains were shared by at least two donors. Raw reads were error-corrected and collapsed into unique sequences by a nearest-neighbor algorithm in which closely related sequences were merged to remove PCR and sequencing errors. Alignment of CDR3 sequences to IMGT reference sequences was used to assign V, D and J gene segments. For a sequence to be retained, a match of at least six nucleotides to both a V gene segment and a J gene segment was required. Rearrangements were classified as productive when the CDR3 lacked stop codons and remained in frame with V and J, and all other rearrangements were classified as non-productive. CDR3 was defined by IMGT convention, running from the second conserved V-encoded cysteine to the conserved J-encoded phenylalanine. In an earlier analysis of 500 to 650 of the donors, sequences lacking an unambiguous match to a single V gene segment were excluded. In an earlier analysis of several hundred of the donors, a V segment was called functional when productive rearrangements were above 56.7%, and segregating when the standard deviation between donors exceeded 5%. A statistical classification framework was developed to diagnose cytomegalovirus status using the catalog of TCR beta chain sequences. In a later analysis, TCR nucleotide sequences were compared against IMGT/GENE-DB human TR gene sequences so that V and J genes could be assigned. The TCRdist pipeline was used in a later analysis to assign CDR3 sequences and most-parsimonious VDJ recombination scenarios. In a later analysis, each TCR beta chain was defined by its CDR3 amino acid sequence together with its V-gene family, and reads without a unique V-gene family were excluded. A later analysis removed several hundred highly shared, low-generation-probability nucleotide sequences to deal with suspected cross-contamination and a sequencing artifact. For each public chain, a later analysis derived a clonal expansion index from normalized ranks of inferred template counts within each repertoire. A later analysis computed generation probabilities with a VDJ recombination model fitted to out-of-frame rearrangements, and checked the results against IGoR. In a later analysis, hypergeometric tests were used to score TCR-TCR, TCR-HLA and TCR-CMV co-occurrence, with a repertoire-size bias correction applied to TCR pairs. A later analysis estimated false discovery rates by permuting HLA or CMV assignments 20 times. In a later analysis, co-occurring TCRs were grouped using DBSCAN, with TCRdist sequence similarity added in when clustering inside HLA-allele-positive subsets. Repertoires with fewer than 30,000 or more than 120,000 public chains were left out of co-occurrence clustering, as were four to six repertoires with anomalous nucleotide sharing. TCRdb took this table from immuneACCESS and kept in-frame rearrangements with V and J called. Such tables lack part of the clones; where checked against another copy, unresolved V genes explain under half of the gap, and the rest is unexplained. V and J calls plus clone size are reproduced from that table; the DNA served to infer D and trimming. The sample contains about 170,000 clones, over 80% of them found a single time. The ten largest clones take up 4.5% of the sample.

For CDR1 and CDR2, the germline V gene lists MDHEN and SYDVKM. The CDR3 has 15 amino acids, counting the end cysteine and phenylalanine. The sequence is cut down to CDR3 DNA, 45 bases in frame from base 1. The V end gives up 7 bases and the J end 7 bases, leaving 10 bases in the junction not matched to a gene. The cohort comprised around 690 healthy bone marrow donors. At the time of sampling, every cohort member was nominally healthy, though immune exposures that went unrecorded were likely present. The donor tested CMV seropositive and was one of the 289 seropositive cohort members. A peripheral blood sample was provided by each donor, and peripheral blood mononuclear cells were used for TCR beta sequencing. Genomic DNA was extracted from the blood cell samples with the Qiagen DNeasy Blood Extraction Kit.

Recombination joined TRBV28 with TRBJ2-1; 10 junctional bases match TRBD2. The clonotype originates from a woman aged 50 to 65 in good health and CMV-seropositive. The specimen sequenced was PBMCs. CDR3 region: CASTLPAGGPNEQFF. The DNA reads TGTGCCAGCACCCTCCCAGCGGGAGGGCCTAATGAGCAGTTCTTC.